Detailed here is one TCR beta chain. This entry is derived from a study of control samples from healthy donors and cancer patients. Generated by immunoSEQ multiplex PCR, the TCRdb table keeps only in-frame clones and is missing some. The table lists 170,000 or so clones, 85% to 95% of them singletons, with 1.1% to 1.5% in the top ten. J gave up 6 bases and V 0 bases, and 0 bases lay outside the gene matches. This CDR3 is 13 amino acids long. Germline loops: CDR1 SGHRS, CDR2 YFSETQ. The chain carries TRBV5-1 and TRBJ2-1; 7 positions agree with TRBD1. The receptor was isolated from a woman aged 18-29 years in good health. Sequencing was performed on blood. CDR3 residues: CASSLGQGNEQFF. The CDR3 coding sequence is TGCGCCAGCAGCTTGGGACAGGGCAATGAGCAGTTCTTC.